These T cell receptor beta chains were read from a single sample in a study of cytomegalovirus exposure and HLA in healthy donors. The method was immunoSEQ multiplex PCR; TCRdb's version includes in-frame clones alone and lacks a portion of them. This table holds more than 85,000 clones, 88% found once. Sequenced: PBMCs. The source is a woman in her late teens or twenties in good health and CMV-seronegative. CDR3s leave out the opening cysteine and the closing phenylalanine or tryptophan.

J gene	V gene	CDR3 protein
TRBJ1-3	TRBV19	ASKAGRGNTIY
TRBJ2-3	TRBV30	AWREGHGTDTQY
TRBJ2-3	TRBV29-1	SGQQGRGLDTQY
TRBJ2-7	TRBV9	ASSDRDYPYEQY
TRBJ2-1	TRBV27	ASRQVVGDEQF
TRBJ1-2	TRBV29-1	SGRTGDYGYT
TRBJ1-6	TRBV18	ASSPRADRGYNSPLH
TRBJ2-7	TRBV28	ASSPGWGLNYEQY
TRBJ2-3	TRBV6-5	ARARTSGSPSTQY
TRBJ2-1	TRBV7-2	ASSRRVAGTYNEQF
TRBJ2-3	TRBV9	ASSVERRTDTQY
TRBJ1-2	TRBV9	ASSTGGRYT
TRBJ2-3	TRBV2	ASRKDRGGGTDTQY
TRBJ2-7	TRBV7-9	ASSHFGGTSGSYEQY
TRBJ2-1	TRBV6-6	ASSSLQGGGEQF
TRBJ1-6	TRBV4-3	ASSQDAAGQGSPLH
TRBJ1-5	TRBV27	ASSSGQGVNQPQH
TRBJ2-1	TRBV19	ASSLPRTSAGNEQF
TRBJ1-5	TRBV6-1	ASSLQDSNQPQH
TRBJ2-1	TRBV7-8	ASSRGLAGGIYNEQF
TRBJ1-5	TRBV2	AIAEETGAPQH
TRBJ2-1	TRBV5-1	ASSLVASRTYNEQF
TRBJ2-1	TRBV28	AIKTLRGYNEQF
TRBJ1-1	TRBV7-9	ASSSPTIRDSASDTEAF
TRBJ2-5	TRBV18	ASSPQGQGETQY
TRBJ2-7	TRBV28	ASSLNRDSGSYEQY
TRBJ2-5	TRBV9	ASSSGGSRETQY
TRBJ2-3	TRBV9	ASSIRTSGSSQY
TRBJ1-6	TRBV13	ASSRPGDNSPLH